A single sample gave rise to the 2 T cell receptor beta chains below, sequenced in a study of T-cell memory formation after mild COVID-19. TCRdb recomputed calls from the 5' RACE reads with MiXCR, one row per CDR3 protein. The table has under 600,000 distinct CDR3 sequences, about a fifth seen once. Sequencing was done on a sample of PBMCs or a T cell subset sorted from them (not recorded which). These receptors all stem from an adult woman who had mild COVID-19 (a few samples of this study predate the infection). Cell type and time point are not known.

This clonotype was observed a few times. The chain is built from TRBV5-1 and TRBJ2-5, with TRBD2 as a possible D gene (5 bases). Germline values: CDR1 SGHRS, CDR2 YFSETQ. The germline V and J ends were trimmed by 3 bases and 5 bases, with 11 bases remaining between them. The CDR3 has 13 residues. The CDR3 reads CASSSGIRETQYF. CDR3 bases: TGCGCCAGCAGCTCCGGGATTCGGGAGACCCAGTACTTC.

This clonotype was observed many times. The gene calls are TRBV24-1 and TRBJ2-5; D is possibly TRBD2 (6 bases). CDR1 and CDR2 (germline): KGHDR, SFDVKD. This CDR3 has 14 amino acids. Trimming took 9 bases from V and 6 from J, leaving 19 bases between them. The CDR3 nucleotides read TGTGCCACCCAAAGCGGTGGCGGGACGAAGACCCAGTACTTC. Encoded protein: CATQSGGGTKTQYF.